These 5 T cell receptor beta chains were all obtained from the same sample, sequenced in a study of blood T cell repertoires in COVID-19. Clones were read by immunoSEQ multiplex PCR, and TCRdb kept only the in-frame ones, dropping some. The sample yields some 70,000 clones, 88% seen once. Sequencing was performed on peripheral blood. These receptors were obtained from a man between 65 and 80 years old with active or convalescent COVID-19.

V usage is TRBV7-9 and J usage is TRBJ2-1, with a tentative D call TRBD1 (6 bases). Trimming took 7 bases from V and 3 from J, leaving 7 bases between them. There are 12 residues in the CDR3. Per germline, CDR1 SEHNR and CDR2 FQNEAQ (reference sequence). Written as DNA, the CDR3 is TGTGCCAGCAAACAGGGCTACAATGAGCAGTTCTTC. It encodes CASKQGYNEQFF.

The chain employs TRBV4-2 and TRBJ2-3; TRBD2 matches 10 bases. The V and J ends lost 0 bases and 8 bases, in that order; junction bases with no gene match: 17. This CDR3 contains 19 residues. Looked up from germline, CDR1 is LGHNA and CDR2 is YNFKEQ. The chain's CDR3 is CASSQEGAASGSQGVTQYF. The CDR3 nucleotides read TGTGCCAGCAGCCAAGAGGGGGCGGCTAGCGGGAGCCAGGGGGTTACGCAGTATTTT.

Only a few counts were recorded for this clone. The V call is TRBV2, the J call TRBJ1-2; D may be TRBD1 (5 bases). The CDR3 has 18 residues. The V end was cut by 4 bases, the J end by 0 bases, with 21 bases between. Germline lookup yields CDR1 SNHLY and CDR2 FYNNEI. The CDR3 DNA reads as TGTGCCAGCAGTGGACAGTCTTCGGGGACTGTCCCTAACTATGGCTACACCTTC. Its translation is CASSGQSSGTVPNYGYTF.

The chain joins TRBV7-9 to TRBJ2-2, with 7 bases identical to TRBD1. Germline CDR1 SEHNR, CDR2 FQNEAQ (reference sequence). The trim removed 0 bases at V and 6 bases at J, leaving 4 bases unmatched. The CDR3 is 15 amino acids. CDR3 in DNA: TGTGCCAGCAGCTTAGCAATGGGACAGTCCGGGGAGCTGTTTTTT. Its translation: CASSLAMGQSGELFF.

The chain is built from TRBV19 and TRBJ1-1; 9 bases fit TRBD1. This CDR3 has 14 residues. Germline CDR1 is LNHDA and CDR2 is SQIVND (reference sequence). The J segment lost 1 base and the V segment lost 4 bases, leaving 1 base of the junction unmatched. The CDR3 reads CASSTGQGNTEAFF. DNA of the CDR3: TGTGCCAGTAGTACGGGACAGGGGAACACTGAAGCTTTCTTT.